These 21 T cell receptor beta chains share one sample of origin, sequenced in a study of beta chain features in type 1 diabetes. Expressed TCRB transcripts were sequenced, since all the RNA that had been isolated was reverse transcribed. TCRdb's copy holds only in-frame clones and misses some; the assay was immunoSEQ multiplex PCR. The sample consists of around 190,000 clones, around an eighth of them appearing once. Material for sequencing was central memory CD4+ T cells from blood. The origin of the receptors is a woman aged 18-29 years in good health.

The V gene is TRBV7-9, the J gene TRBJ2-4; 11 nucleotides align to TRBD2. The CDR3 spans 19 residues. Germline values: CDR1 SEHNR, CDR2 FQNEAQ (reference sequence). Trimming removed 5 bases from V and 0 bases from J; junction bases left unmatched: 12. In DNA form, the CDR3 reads TGTGCCAGCAGCGAAACTAGCGGGAGCGGGGTATTAGCCAAAAACATTCAGTACTTC. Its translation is CASSETSGSGVLAKNIQYF.

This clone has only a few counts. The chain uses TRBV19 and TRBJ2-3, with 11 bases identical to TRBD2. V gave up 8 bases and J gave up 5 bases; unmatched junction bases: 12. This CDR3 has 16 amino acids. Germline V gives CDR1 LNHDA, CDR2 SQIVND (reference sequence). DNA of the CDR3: TGTGCCAGTGGCGCGAGTAGCGGGAGGGGAGGAGATACGCAGTATTTT. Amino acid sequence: CASGASSGRGGDTQYF.

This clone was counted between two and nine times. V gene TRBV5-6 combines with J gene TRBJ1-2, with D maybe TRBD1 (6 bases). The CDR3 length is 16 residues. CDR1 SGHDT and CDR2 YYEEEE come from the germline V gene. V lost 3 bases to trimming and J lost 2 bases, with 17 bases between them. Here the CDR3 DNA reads TGTGCCAGCAGCTACGTGGGGACACGAACAAACTATGGCTACACCTTC. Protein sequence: CASSYVGTRTNYGYTF.

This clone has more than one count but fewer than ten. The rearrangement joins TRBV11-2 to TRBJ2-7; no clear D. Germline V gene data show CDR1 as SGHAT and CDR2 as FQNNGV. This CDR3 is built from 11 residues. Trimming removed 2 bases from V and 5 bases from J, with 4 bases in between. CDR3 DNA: TGTGCCAGCAGCTTATACAACGAGCAGTACTTC. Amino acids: CASSLYNEQYF.

The CDR3 sequence: CSASGTGGRGNYGYTF. The CDR3 DNA follows: TGCAGCGCCTCCGGGACAGGGGGCAGGGGTAACTATGGCTACACCTTC. The chain carries TRBV29-1 and TRBJ1-2; 12 bases match TRBD1. CDR1 SQVTM and CDR2 ANQGSEA come from the germline V gene. This CDR3 comprises 16 residues. The V segment lost 7 bases and the J segment 1 base; nucleotides outside the gene matches: 10.

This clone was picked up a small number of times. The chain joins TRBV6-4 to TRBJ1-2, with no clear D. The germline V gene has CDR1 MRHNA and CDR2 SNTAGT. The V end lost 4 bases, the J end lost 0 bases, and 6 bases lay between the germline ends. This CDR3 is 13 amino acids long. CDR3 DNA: TGTGCCAGCAGTGCAGTGGCTAACTATGGCTACACCTTC. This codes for CASSAVANYGYTF.

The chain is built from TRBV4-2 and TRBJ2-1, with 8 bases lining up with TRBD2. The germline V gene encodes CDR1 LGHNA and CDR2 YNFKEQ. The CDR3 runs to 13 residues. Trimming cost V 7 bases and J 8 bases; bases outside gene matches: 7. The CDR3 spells CASTLLAGDEQFF. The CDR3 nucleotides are TGTGCCAGCACCCTTCTAGCGGGCGATGAGCAGTTCTTC.

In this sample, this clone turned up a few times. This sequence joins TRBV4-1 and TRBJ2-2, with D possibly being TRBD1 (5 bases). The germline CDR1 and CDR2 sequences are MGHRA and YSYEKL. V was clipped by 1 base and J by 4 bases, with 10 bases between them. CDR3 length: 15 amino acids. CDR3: CASSQVRQLTGELFF. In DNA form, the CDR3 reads TGCGCCAGCAGCCAAGTCAGACAGCTCACCGGGGAGCTGTTTTTT.

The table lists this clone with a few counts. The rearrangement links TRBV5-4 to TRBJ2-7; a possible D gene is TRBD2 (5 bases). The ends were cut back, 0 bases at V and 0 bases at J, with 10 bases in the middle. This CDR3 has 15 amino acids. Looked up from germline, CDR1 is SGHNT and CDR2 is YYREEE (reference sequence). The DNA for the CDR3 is TGTGCCAGCAGCTTGGGTGGCGGGTCCTCCTACGAGCAGTACTTC. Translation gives CASSLGGGSSYEQYF.

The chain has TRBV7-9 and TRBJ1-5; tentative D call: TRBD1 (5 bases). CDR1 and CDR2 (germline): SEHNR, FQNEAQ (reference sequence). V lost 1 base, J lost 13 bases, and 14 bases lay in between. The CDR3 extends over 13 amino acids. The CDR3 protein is CASSLEGTRTQHF. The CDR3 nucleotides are TGTGCCAGCAGCTTAGAGGGGACTCGCACTCAGCATTTT.

The CDR3 loop reads CASSPGLAGAGANVLTF. The CDR3 bases are TGTGCCAGCAGTCCGGGACTAGCGGGAGCTGGGGCCAACGTCCTGACTTTC. The chain employs TRBV28 and TRBJ2-6; 14 bases match TRBD2. Trimming cost V 5 bases and J 2 bases; bases outside gene matches: 2. CDR3 length: 17 residues. Germline V gives CDR1 MDHEN, CDR2 SYDVKM.

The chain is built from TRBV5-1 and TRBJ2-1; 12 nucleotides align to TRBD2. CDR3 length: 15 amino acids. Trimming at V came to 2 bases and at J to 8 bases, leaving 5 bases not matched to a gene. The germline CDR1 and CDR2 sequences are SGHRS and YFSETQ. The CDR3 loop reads CASSFRLAGDDEQFF. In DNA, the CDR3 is TGCGCCAGCAGCTTTAGACTAGCGGGAGATGATGAGCAGTTCTTC.

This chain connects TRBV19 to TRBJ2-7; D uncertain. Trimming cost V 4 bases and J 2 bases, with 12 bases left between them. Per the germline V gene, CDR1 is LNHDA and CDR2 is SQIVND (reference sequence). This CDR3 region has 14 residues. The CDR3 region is CASSSPGRTYEQYF. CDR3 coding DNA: TGTGCCAGTAGTAGTCCAGGCCGTACCTACGAGCAGTACTTC. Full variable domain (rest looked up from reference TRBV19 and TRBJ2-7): DGGITQSPKYLFRKEGQNVTLSCEQNLNHDAMYWYRQDPGQGLRLIYYSQIVNDFQKGDIAEGYSVSREKKESFPLTVTSAQKNPTAFYLCASSSPGRTYEQYFGPGTRLTVT.

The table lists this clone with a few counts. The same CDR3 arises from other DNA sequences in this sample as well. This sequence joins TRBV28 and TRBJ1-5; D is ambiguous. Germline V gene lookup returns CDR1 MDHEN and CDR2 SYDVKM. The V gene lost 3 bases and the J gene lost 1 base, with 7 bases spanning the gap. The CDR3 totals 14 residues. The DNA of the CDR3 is TGTGCCAGCAGTTTCTACGGGAGCAATCAGCCCCAGCATTTT. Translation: CASSFYGSNQPQHF.

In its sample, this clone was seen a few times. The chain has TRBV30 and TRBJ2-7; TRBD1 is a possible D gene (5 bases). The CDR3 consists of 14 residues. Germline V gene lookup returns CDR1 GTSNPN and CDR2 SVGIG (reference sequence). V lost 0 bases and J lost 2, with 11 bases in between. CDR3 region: CAWSVPTATYEQYF. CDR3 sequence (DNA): TGTGCCTGGAGTGTACCGACAGCTACCTACGAGCAGTACTTC.

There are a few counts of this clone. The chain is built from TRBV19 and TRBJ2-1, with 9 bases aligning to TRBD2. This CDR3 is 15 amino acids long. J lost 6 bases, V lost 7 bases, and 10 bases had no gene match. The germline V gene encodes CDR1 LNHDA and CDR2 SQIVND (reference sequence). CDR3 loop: CASTKRGLASNEQFF. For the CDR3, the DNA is TGTGCCAGTACCAAGAGGGGACTAGCAAGCAATGAGCAGTTCTTC. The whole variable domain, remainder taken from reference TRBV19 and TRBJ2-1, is DGGITQSPKYLFRKEGQNVTLSCEQNLNHDAMYWYRQDPGQGLRLIYYSQIVNDFQKGDIAEGYSVSREKKESFPLTVTSAQKNPTAFYLCASTKRGLASNEQFFGPGTRLTVL.

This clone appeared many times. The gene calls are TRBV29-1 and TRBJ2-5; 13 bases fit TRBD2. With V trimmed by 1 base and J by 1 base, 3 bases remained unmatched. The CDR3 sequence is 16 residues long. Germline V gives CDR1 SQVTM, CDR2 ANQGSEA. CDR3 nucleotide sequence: TGCAGCGTTGAAGGGGGGACTAGCGGGGTCCAAGAGACCCAGTACTTC. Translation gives CSVEGGTSGVQETQYF.

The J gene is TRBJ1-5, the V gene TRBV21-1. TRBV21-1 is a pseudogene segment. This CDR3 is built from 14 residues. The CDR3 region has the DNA TGTGCCAGCATTTCGCCGGGGGAAGATCAGCCCCAGCATTTT. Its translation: CASISPGEDQPQHF.

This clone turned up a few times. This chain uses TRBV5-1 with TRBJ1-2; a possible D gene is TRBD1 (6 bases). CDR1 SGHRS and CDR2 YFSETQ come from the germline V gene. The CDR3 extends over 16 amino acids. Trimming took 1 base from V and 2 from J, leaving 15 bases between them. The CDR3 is CASSLTYRVANYGYTF. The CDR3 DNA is TGCGCCAGCAGCTTGACCTACAGGGTGGCGAACTATGGCTACACCTTC.

The CDR3 region has the DNA TGTGCCAGCTCCCTGGGACAGGCGAGACAGCCCCAGCATTTT. It encodes CASSLGQARQPQHF. V usage is TRBV28 and J usage is TRBJ1-5, with 8 bases aligning to TRBD1. CDR1 and CDR2 (germline): MDHEN, SYDVKM. The CDR3 loop spans 14 amino acids. Unmatched junction bases numbered 10, after V lost 8 bases and J lost 7 bases. Full variable domain (remainder filled in from reference TRBV28 and TRBJ1-5): DVKVTQSSRYLVKRTGEKVFLECVQDMDHENMFWYRQDPGLGLRLIYFSYDVKMKEKGDIPEGYSVSREKKERFSLILESASTNQTSMYLCASSLGQARQPQHFGDGTRLSIL.

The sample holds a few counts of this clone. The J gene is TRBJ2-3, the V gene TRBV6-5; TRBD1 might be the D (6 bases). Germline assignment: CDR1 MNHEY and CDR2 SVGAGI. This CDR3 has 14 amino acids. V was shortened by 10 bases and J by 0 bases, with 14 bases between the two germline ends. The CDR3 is CATRQAMSTDTQYF. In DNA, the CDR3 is TGTGCCACTCGACAGGCGATGAGCACAGATACGCAGTATTTT.